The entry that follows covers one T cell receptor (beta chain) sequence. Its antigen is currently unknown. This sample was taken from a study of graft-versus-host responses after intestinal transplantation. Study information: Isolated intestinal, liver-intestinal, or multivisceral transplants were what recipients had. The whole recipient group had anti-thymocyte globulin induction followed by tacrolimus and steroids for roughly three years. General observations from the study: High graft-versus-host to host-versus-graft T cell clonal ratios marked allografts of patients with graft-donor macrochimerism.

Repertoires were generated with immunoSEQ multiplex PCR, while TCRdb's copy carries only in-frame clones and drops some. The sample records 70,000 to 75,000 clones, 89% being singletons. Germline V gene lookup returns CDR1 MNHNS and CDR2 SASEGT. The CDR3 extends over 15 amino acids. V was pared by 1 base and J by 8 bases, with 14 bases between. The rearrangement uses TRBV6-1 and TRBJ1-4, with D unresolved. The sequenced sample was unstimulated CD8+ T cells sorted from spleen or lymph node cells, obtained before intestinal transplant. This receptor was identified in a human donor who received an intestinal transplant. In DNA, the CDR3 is TGTGCCAGCAGTGAAGTCAACGGTTCCCCCGAAAAACTGTTTTTT. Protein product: CASSEVNGSPEKLFF.